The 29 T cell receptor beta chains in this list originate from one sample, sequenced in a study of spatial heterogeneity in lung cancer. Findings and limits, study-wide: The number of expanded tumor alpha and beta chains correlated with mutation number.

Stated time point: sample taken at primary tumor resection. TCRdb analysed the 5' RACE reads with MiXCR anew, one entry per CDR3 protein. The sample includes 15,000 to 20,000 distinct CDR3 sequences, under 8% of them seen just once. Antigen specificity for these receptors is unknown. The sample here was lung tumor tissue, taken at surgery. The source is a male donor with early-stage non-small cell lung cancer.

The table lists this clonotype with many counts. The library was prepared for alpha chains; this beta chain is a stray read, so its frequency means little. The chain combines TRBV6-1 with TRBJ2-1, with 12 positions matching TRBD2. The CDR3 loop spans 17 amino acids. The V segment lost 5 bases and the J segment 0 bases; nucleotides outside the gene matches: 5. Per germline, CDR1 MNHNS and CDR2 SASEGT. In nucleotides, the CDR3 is TGTGCCAGCAGTAGTCTAGCGGGAGGGACCTCCTACAATGAGCAGTTCTTC. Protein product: CASSSLAGGTSYNEQFF.

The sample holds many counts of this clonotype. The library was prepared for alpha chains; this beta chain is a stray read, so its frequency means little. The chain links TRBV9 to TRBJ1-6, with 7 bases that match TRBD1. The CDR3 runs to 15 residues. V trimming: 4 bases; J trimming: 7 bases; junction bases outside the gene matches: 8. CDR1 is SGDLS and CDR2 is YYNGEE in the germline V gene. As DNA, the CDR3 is TGTGCCAGCAGCACCAGACAGGGCGGGAATTCACCCCTCCACTTT. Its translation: CASSTRQGGNSPLHF.

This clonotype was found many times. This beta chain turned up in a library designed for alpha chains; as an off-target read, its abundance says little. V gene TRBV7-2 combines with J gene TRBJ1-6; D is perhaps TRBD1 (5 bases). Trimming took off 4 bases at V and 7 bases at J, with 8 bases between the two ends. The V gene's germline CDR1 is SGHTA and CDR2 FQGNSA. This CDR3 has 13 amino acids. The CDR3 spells CASSSAGNSPLHF. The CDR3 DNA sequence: TGTGCCAGCAGCTCCGCAGGGAATTCACCCCTCCACTTT.

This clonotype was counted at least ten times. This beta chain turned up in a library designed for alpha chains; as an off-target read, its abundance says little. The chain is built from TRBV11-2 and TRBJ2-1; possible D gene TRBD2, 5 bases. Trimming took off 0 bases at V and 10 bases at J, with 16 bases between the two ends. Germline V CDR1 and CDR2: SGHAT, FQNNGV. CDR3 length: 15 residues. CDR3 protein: CASSLDPSPGREQFF. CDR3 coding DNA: TGTGCCAGCAGCTTAGATCCTAGCCCGGGCAGGGAGCAGTTCTTC. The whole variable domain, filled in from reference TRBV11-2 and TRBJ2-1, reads EAGVAQSPRYKIIEKRQSVAFWCNPISGHATLYWYQQILGQGPKLLIQFQNNGVVDDSQLPKDRFSAERLKGVDSTLKIQPAKLEDSAVYLCASSLDPSPGREQFFGPGTRLTVL.

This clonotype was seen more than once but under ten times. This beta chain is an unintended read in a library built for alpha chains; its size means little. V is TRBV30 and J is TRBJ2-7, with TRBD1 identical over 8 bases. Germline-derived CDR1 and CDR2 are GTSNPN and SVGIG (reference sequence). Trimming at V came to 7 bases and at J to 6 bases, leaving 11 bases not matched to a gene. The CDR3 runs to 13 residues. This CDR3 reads CASNRGFESEQYF. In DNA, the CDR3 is TGTGCCTCAAACAGGGGGTTTGAGAGCGAGCAGTACTTC.

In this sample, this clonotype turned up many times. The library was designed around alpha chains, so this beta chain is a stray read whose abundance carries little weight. CDR3 DNA: TGTGCCAGCAGCTTAGGGACAGGGGGCCCACCGTTTCTCTTC. Encoded protein: CASSLGTGGPPFLF. The chain carries TRBV21-1 and TRBJ1-2; the table gives TRBD1 as D, unverified against the DNA. TRBV21-1 is tagged as a pseudogene. This CDR3 region has 14 residues.

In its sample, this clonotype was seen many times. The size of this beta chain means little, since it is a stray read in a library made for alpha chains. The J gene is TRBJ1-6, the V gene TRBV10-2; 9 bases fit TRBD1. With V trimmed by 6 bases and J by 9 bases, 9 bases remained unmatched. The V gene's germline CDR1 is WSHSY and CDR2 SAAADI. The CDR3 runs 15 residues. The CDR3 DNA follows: TGCGCCAGCAGGTCACAGGGGGCGCAACCTTCACCCCTCCACTTT. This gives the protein CASRSQGAQPSPLHF.

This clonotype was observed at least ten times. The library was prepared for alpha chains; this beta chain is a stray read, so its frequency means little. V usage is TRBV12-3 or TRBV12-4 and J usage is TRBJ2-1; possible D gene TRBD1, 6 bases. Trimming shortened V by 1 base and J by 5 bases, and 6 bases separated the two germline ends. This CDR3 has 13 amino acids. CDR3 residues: CASSLGGHNEQFF. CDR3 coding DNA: TGTGCCAGCAGTTTAGGGGGGCACAATGAGCAGTTCTTC.

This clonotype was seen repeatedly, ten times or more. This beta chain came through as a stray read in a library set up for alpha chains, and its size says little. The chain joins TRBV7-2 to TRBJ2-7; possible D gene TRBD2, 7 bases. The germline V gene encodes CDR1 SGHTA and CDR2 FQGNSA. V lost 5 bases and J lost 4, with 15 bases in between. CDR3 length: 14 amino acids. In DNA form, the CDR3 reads TGTGCCAGCAGCCTCCTAGAGGGGGGGTACGAGCAGTACTTC. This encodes CASSLLEGGYEQYF.

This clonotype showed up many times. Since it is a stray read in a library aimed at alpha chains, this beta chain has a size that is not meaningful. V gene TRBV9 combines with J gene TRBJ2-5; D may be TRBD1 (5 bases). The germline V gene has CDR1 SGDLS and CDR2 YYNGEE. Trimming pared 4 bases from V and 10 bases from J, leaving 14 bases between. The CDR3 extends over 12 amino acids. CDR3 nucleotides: TGTGCCAGCAGCTCCCAGGACCAGGGCCAGTACTTC. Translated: CASSSQDQGQYF.

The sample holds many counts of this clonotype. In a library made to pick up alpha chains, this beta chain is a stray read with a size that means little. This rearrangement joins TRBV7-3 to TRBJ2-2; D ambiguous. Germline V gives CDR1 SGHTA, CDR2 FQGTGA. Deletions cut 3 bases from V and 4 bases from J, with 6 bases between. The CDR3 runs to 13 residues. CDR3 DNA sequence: TGTGCCAGCAGCTTCTTTACCACCGGGGAGCTGTTTTTT. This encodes CASSFFTTGELFF.

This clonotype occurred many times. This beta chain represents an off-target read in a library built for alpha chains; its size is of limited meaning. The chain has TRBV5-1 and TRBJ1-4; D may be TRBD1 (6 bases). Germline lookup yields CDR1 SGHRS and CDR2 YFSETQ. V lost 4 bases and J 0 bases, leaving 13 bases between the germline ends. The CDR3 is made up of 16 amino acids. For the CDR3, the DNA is TGCGCCAGCAGCCTGGGGACACGTGCAACTAATGAAAAACTGTTTTTT. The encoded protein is CASSLGTRATNEKLFF.

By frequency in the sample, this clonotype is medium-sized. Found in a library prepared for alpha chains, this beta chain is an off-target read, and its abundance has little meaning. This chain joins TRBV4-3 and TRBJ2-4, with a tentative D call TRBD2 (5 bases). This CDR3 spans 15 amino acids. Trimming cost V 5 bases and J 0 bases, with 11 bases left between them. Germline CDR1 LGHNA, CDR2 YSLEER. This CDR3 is CASSYGLRAKNIQYF. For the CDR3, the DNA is TGCGCCAGCAGCTACGGACTGAGAGCCAAAAACATTCAGTACTTC.

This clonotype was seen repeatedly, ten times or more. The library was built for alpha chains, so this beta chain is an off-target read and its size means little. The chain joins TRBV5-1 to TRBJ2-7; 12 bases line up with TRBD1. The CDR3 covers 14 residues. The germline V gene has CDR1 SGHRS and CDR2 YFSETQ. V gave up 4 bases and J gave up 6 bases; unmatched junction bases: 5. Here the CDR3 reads CASSPGTGGSEQYF. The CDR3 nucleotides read TGCGCCAGCAGCCCCGGGACAGGGGGCTCCGAGCAGTACTTC.

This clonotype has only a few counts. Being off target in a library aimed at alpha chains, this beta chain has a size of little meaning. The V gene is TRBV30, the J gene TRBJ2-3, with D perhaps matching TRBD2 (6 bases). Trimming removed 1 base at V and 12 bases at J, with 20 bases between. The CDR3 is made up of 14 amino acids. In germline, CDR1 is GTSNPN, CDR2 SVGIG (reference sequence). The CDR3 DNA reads TGTGCCTGGAGTGGTGGTAGCGGAGCAGGTTCCCAGTATTTT. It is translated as CAWSGGSGAGSQYF.

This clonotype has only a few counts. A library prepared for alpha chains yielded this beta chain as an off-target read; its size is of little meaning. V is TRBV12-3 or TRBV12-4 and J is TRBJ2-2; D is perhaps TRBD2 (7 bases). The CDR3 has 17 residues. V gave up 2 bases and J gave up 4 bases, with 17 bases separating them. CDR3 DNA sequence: TGTGCCAGCAGTTTAAGAGAGGCGGGGGCGACCACCGGGGAGCTGTTTTTT. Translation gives CASSLREAGATTGELFF.

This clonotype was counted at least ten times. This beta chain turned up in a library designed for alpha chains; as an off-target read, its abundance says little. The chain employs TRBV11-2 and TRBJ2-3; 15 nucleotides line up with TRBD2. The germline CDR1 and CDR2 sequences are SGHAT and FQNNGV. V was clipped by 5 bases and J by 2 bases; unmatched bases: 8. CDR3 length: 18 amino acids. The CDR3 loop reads CASSHGTSGGRYTDTQYF. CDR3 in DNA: TGTGCCAGCAGCCATGGGACTAGCGGGGGGCGTTACACAGATACGCAGTATTTT.

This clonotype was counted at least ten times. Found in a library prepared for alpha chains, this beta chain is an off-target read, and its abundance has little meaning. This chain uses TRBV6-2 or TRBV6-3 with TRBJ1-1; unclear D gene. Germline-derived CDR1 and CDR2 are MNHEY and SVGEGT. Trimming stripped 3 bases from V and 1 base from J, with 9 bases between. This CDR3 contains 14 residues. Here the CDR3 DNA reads TGTGCCAGCAGTTATTTACACCCGAACACTGAAGCTTTCTTT. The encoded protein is CASSYLHPNTEAFF.

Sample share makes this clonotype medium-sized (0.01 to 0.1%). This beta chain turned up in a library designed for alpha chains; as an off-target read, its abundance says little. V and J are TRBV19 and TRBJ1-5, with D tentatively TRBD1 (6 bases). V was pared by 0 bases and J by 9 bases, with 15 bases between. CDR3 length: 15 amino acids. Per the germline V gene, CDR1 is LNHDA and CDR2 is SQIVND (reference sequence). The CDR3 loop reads CASSIDRDKVWPQHF. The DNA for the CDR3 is TGTGCCAGTAGTATAGACCGGGACAAGGTTTGGCCCCAGCATTTT.

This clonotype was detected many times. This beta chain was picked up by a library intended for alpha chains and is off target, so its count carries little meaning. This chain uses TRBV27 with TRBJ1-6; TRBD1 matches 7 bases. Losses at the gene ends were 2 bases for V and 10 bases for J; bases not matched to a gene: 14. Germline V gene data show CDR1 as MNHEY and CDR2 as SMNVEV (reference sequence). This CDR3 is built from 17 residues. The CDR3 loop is CASSLTWRQGVKSPLHF. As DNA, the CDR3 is TGTGCCAGCAGTTTAACTTGGAGACAGGGAGTAAAGTCACCCCTCCACTTT.

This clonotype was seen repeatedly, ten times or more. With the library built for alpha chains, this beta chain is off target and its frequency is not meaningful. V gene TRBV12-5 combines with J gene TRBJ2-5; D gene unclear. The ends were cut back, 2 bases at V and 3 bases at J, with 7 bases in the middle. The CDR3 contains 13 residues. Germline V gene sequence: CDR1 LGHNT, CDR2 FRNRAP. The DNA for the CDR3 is TGTGCTAGTGGTTTGAGTTCGGAAGAGACCCAGTACTTC. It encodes CASGLSSEETQYF.

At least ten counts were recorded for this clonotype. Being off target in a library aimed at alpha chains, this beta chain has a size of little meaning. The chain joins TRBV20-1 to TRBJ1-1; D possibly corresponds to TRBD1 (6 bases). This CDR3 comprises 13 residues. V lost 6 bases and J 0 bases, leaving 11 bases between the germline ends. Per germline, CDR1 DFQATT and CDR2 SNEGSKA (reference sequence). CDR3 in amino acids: CSAIDRMNTEAFF. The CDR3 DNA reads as TGCAGTGCCATAGACAGGATGAACACTGAAGCTTTCTTT.

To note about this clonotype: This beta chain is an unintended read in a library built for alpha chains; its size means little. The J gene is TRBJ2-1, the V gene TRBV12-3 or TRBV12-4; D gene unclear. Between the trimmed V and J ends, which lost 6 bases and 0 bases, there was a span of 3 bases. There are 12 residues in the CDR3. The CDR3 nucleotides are TGTGCCAGCAGCTACTCCTACAATGAGCAGTTCTTC. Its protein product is CASSYSYNEQFF.

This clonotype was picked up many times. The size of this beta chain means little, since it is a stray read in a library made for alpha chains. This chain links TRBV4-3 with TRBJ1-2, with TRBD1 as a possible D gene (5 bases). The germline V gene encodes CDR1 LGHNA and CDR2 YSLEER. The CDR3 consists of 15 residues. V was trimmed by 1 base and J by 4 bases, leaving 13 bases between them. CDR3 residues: CASSQGQGGSYGYTF. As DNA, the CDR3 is TGCGCCAGCAGCCAAGGCCAGGGAGGCAGCTATGGCTACACCTTC.

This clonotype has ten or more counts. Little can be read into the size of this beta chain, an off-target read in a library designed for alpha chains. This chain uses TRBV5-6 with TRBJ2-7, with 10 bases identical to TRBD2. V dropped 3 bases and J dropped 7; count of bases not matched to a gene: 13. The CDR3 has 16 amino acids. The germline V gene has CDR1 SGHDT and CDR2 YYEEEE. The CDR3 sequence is CASSSLPGLAAREQYF. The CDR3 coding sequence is TGTGCCAGCAGCTCCCTCCCAGGACTAGCGGCGAGGGAGCAGTACTTC.

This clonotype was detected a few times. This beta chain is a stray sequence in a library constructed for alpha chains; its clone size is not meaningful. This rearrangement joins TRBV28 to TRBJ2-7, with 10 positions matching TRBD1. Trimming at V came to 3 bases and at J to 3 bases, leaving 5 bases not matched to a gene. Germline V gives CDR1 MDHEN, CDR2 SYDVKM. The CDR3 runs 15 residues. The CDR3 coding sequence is TGTGCCAGCAGTTTTTTGACAGGGGGCAGCTACGAGCAGTACTTC. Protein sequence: CASSFLTGGSYEQYF.

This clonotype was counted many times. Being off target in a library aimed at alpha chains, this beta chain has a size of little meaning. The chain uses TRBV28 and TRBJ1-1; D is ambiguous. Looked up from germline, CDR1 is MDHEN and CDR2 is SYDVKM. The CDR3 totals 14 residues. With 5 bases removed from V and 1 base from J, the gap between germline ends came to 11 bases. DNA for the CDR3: TGTGCCAGCAGTATTCCCCACGAGAACACTGAAGCTTTCTTT. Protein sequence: CASSIPHENTEAFF.

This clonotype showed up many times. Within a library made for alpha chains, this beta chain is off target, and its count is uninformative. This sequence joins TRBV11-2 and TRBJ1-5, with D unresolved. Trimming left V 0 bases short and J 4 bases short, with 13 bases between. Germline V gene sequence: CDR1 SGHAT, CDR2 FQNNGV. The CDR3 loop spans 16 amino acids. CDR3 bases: TGTGCCAGCAGCTTAGAAGGCAGCTGGTCAAATCAGCCCCAGCATTTT. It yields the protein CASSLEGSWSNQPQHF.

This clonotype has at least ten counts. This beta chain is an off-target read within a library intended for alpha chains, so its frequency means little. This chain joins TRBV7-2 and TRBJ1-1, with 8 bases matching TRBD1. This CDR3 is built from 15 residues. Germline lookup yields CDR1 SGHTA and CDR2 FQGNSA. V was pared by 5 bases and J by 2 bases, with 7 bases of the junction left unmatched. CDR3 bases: TGTGCCAGCAGCACTAGGACAGGGCCAAACACTGAAGCTTTCTTT. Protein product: CASSTRTGPNTEAFF.